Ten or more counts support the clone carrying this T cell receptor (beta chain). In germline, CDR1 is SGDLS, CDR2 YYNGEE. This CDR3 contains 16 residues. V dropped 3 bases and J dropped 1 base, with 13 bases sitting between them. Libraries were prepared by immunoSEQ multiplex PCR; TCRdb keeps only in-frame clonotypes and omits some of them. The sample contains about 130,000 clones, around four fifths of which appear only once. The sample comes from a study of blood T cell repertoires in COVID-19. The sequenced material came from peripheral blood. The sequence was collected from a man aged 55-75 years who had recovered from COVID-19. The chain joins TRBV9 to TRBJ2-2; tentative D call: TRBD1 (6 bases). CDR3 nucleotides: TGTGCCAGCAGCGCCTCGACAGGTGGGAACACCGGGGAGCTGTTTTTT. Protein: CASSASTGGNTGELFF.